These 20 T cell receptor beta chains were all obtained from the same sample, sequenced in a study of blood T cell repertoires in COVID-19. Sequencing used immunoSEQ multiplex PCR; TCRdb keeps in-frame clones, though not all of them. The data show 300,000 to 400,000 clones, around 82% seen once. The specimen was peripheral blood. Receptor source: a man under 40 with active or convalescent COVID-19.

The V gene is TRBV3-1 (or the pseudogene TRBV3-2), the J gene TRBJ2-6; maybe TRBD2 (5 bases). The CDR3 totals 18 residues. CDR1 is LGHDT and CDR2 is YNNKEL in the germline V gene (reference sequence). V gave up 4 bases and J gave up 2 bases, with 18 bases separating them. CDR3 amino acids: CASSPSVLGSPGANVLTF. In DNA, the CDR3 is TGTGCCAGCAGCCCATCCGTACTAGGGTCTCCTGGGGCCAACGTCCTGACTTTC.

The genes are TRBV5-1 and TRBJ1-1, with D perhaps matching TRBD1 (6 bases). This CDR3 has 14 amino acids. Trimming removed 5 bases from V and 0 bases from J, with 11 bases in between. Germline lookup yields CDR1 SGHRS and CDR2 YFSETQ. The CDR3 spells CASRGAFMNTEAFF. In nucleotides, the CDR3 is TGCGCCAGCAGGGGGGCCTTTATGAACACTGAAGCTTTCTTT.

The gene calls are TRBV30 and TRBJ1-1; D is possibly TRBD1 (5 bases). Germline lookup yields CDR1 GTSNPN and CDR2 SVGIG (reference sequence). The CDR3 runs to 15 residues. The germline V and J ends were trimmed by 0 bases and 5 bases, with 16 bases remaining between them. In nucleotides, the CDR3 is TGTGCCTGGAGTGTAGAGGTCCGGAGGGGAACTGAAGCTTTCTTT. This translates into CAWSVEVRRGTEAFF. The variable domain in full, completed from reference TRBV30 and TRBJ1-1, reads SQTIHQWPATLVQPVGSPLSLECTVEGTSNPNLYWYRQAAGRGLQLLFYSVGIGQISSEVPQNLSASRPQDRQFILSSKKLLLSDSGFYLCAWSVEVRRGTEAFFGQGTRLTVV.

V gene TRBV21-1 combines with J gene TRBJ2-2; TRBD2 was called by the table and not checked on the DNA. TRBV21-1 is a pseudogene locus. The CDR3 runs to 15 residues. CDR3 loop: CASSKVKEYTGELFF. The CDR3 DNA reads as TGTGCCAGCAGCAAAGTAAAGGAGTACACCGGGGAGCTGTTTTTT.

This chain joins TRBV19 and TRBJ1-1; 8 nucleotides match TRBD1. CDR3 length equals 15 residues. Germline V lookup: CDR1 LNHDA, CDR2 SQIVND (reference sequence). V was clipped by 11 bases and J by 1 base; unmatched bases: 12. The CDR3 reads CASTPAQGENTEAFF. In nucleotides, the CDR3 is TGTGCCTCGACCCCCGCACAGGGGGAGAACACTGAAGCTTTCTTT.

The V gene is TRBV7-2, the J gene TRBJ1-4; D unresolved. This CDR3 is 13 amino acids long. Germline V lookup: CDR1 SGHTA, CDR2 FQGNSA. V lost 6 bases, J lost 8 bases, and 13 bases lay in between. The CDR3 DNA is TGTGCCAGCAGAGGTCCTCGGGAGGAAAAACTGTTTTTT. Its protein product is CASRGPREEKLFF.

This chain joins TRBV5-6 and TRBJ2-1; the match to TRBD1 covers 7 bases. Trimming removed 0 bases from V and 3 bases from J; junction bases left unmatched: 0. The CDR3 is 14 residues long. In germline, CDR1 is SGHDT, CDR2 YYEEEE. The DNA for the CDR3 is TGTGCCAGCAGCTTGGGGACAGGCTACAATGAGCAGTTCTTC. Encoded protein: CASSLGTGYNEQFF.

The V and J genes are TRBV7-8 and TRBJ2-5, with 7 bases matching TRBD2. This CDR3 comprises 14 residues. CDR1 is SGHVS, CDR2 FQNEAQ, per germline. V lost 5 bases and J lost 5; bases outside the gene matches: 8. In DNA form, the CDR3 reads TGTGCCAGCAGCCGAGGACGGGAGGAGGAGACCCAGTACTTC. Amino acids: CASSRGREEETQYF.

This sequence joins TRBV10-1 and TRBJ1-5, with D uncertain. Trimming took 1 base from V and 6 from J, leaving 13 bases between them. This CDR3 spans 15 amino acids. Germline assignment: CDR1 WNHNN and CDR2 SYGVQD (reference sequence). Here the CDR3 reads CASSEWRKVGQPQHF. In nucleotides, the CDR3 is TGCGCCAGCAGTGAGTGGAGGAAAGTCGGTCAGCCCCAGCATTTT.

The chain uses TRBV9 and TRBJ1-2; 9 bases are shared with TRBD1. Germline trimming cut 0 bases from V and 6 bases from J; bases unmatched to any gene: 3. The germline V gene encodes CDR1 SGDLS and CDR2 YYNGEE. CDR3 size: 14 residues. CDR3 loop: CASSVGDRADGYTF. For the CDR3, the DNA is TGTGCCAGCAGCGTAGGGGACAGGGCCGATGGCTACACCTTC.

CDR3 in DNA: TGTGCCAGCAACTCGGGATTCACAGATACGCAGTATTTT. Its protein product is CASNSGFTDTQYF. The rearrangement joins TRBV25-1 to TRBJ2-3; TRBD2 might be the D (5 bases). The CDR3 sequence is 13 residues long. V was clipped by 7 bases and J by 2 bases, with 10 bases between them. Germline loops: CDR1 MGHDK, CDR2 SYGVNS.

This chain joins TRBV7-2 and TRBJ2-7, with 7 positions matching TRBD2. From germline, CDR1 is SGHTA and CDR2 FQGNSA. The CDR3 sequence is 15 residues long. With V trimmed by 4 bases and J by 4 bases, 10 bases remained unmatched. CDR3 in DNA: TGTGCCAGCAGCTCCGCTGGCGCTAGCGGATACGAGCAGTACTTC. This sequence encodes CASSSAGASGYEQYF. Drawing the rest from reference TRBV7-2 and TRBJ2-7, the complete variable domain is GAGVSQSPSNKVTEKGKDVELRCDPISGHTALYWYRQSLGQGLEFLIYFQGNSAPDKSGLPSDRFSAERTGGSVSTLTIQRTQQEDSAVYLCASSSAGASGYEQYFGPGTRLTVT.

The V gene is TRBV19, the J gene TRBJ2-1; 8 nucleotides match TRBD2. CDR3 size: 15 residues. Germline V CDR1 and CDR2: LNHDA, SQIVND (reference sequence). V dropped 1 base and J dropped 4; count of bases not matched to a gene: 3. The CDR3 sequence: CASSIGSSGYNEQFF. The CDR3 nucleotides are TGTGCCAGTAGTATAGGGTCTAGCGGGTACAATGAGCAGTTCTTC.

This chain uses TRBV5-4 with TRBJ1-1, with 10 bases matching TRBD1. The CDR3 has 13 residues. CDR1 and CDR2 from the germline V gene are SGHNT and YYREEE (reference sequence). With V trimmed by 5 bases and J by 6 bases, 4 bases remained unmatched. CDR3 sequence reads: CASSRDRGAEAFF. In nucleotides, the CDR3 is TGTGCCAGCAGTCGGGACAGGGGCGCTGAAGCTTTCTTT.

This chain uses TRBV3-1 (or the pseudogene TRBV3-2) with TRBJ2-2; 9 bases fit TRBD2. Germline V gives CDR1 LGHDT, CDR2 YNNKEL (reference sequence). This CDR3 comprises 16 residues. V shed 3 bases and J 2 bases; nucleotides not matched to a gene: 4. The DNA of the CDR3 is TGTGCCAGCAGCCAGGTAGCGGGAGATAACACCGGGGAGCTGTTTTTT. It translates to CASSQVAGDNTGELFF.

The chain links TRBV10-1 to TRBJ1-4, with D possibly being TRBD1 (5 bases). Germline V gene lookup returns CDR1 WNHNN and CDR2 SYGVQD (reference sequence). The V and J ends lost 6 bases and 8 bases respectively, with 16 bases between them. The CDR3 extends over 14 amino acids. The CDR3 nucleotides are TGCGCCAGCAGAAATGGCAGGGAAGAAGAAAAACTGTTTTTT. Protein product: CASRNGREEEKLFF.

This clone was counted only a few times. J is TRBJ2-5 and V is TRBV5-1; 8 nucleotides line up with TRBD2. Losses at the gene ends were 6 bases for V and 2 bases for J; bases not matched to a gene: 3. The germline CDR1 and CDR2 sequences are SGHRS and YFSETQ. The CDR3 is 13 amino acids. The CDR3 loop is CASTLAGQETQYF. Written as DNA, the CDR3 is TGCGCCAGCACTTTAGCGGGGCAAGAGACCCAGTACTTC.

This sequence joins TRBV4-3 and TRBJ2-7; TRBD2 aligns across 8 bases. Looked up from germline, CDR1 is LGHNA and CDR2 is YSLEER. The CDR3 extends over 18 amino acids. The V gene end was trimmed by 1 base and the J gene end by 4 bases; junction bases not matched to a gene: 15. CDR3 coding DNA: TGCGCCAGCAGCCAAGTCGAAGCGGGAGACGGATCTTATTACGAGCAGTACTTC. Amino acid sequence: CASSQVEAGDGSYYEQYF.

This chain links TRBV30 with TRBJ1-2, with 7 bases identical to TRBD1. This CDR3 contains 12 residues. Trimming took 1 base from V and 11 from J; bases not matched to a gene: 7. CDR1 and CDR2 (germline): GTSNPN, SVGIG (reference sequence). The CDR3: CAWSAQTGKYTF. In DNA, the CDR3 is TGTGCCTGGAGTGCGCAGACAGGGAAGTACACCTTC.

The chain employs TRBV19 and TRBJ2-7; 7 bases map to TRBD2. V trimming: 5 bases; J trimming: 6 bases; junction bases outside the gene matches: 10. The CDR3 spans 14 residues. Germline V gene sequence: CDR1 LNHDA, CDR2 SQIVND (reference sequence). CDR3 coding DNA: TGTGCCAGTAGTGAGGAAAGCGGGATGGGCGAGCAGTACTTC. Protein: CASSEESGMGEQYF.